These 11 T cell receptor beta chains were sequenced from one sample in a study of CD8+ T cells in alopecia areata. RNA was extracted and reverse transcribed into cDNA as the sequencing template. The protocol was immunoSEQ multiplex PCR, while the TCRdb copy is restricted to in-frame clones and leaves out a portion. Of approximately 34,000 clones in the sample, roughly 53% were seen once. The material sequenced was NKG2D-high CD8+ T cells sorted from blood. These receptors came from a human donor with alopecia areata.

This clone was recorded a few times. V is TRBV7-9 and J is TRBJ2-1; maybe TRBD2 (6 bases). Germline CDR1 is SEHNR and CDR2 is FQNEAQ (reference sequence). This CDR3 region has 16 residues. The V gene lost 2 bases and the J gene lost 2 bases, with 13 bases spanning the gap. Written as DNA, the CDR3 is TGTGCCAGCAGCTTACCGAGCGGGTATGCCTACAATGAGCAGTTCTTC. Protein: CASSLPSGYAYNEQFF.

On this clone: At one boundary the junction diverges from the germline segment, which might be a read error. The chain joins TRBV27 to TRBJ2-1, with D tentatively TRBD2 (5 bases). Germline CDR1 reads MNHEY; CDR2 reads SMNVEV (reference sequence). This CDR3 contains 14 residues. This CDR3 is CASRFSDSNNEQFF. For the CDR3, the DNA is TGTGCCAGCAGATTTTCGGACTCCAACAATGAGCAGTTCTTC.

The DNA for the CDR3 is TGTGCCAGCACCCGAATCTCTGGAAACACCATATATTTT. Its protein product is CASTRISGNTIYF. The chain joins TRBV28 to TRBJ1-3, with unresolved D. Germline assignment: CDR1 MDHEN and CDR2 SYDVKM. Trimming removed 7 bases from V and 0 bases from J, with 7 bases in between. The CDR3 extends over 13 amino acids. Supplemented by reference TRBV28 and TRBJ1-3, the full variable domain reads DVKVTQSSRYLVKRTGEKVFLECVQDMDHENMFWYRQDPGLGLRLIYFSYDVKMKEKGDIPEGYSVSREKKERFSLILESASTNQTSMYLCASTRISGNTIYFGEGSWLTVV.

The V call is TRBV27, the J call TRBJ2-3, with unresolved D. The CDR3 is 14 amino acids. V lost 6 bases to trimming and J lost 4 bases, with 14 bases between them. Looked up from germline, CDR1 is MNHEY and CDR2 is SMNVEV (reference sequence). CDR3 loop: CASRSGLSPDTQYF. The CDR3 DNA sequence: TGTGCCAGCAGGTCCGGGCTGTCGCCAGATACGCAGTATTTT.

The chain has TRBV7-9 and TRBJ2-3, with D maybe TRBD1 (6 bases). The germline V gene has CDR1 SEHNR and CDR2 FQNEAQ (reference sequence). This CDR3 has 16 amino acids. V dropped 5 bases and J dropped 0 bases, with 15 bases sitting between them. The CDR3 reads CASSRADSSSTDTQYF. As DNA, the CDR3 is TGTGCCAGCAGCCGAGCGGACAGCTCTAGCACAGATACGCAGTATTTT. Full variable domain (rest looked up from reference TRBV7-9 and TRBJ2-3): DTGVSQNPRHKITKRGQNVTFRCDPISEHNRLYWYRQTLGQGPEFLTYFQNEAQLEKSRLLSDRFSAERPKGSFSTLEIQRTEQGDSAMYLCASSRADSSSTDTQYFGPGTRLTVL.

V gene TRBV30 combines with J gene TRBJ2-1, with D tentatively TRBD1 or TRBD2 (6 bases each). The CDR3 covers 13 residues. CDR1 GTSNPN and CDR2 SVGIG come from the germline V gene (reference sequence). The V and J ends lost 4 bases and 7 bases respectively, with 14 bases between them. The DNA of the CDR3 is TGTGCCTGGAAACGGGGGCTGGGGAATGAGCAGTTCTTC. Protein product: CAWKRGLGNEQFF. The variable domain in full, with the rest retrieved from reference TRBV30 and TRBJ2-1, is SQTIHQWPATLVQPVGSPLSLECTVEGTSNPNLYWYRQAAGRGLQLLFYSVGIGQISSEVPQNLSASRPQDRQFILSSKKLLLSDSGFYLCAWKRGLGNEQFFGPGTRLTVL.

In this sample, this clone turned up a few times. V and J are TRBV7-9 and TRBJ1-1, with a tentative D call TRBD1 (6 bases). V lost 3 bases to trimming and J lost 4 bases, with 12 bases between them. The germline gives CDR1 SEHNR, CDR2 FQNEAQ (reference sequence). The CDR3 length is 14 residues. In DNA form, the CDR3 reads TGTGCCAGCAGCTTGGGGACACCTTCCACTGAAGCTTTCTTT. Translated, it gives CASSLGTPSTEAFF.

The CDR3 DNA follows: TGTGCCAGCAGGAGCGGACAGGGGCTCAGTGAAGCTTTCTTT. Translating gives CASRSGQGLSEAFF. The V and J genes are TRBV2 and TRBJ1-1; TRBD1 matches 9 bases. This CDR3 is 14 amino acids long. Trimming took 6 bases from V and 7 from J; bases not matched to a gene: 9. The germline V gene encodes CDR1 SNHLY and CDR2 FYNNEI.

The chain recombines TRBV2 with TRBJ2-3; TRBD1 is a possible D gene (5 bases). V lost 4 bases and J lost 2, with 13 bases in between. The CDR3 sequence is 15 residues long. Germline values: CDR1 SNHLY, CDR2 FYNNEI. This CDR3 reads CASSARTHSTDTQYF. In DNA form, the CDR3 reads TGTGCCAGCAGTGCAAGGACACACTCCACAGATACGCAGTATTTT.

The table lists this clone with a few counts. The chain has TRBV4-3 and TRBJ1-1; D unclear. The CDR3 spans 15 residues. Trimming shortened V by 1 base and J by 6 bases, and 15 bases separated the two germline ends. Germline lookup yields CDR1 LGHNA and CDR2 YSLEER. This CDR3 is CASSQARHSGAEAFF. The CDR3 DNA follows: TGCGCCAGCAGCCAAGCCCGCCATTCGGGCGCTGAAGCTTTCTTT.

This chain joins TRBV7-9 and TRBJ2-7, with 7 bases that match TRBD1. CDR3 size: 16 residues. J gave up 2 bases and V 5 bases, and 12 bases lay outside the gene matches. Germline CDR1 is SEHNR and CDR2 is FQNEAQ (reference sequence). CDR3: CASSDRLQDRTYEQYF. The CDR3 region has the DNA TGTGCCAGCAGCGACCGCCTCCAGGACAGGACCTACGAGCAGTACTTC.